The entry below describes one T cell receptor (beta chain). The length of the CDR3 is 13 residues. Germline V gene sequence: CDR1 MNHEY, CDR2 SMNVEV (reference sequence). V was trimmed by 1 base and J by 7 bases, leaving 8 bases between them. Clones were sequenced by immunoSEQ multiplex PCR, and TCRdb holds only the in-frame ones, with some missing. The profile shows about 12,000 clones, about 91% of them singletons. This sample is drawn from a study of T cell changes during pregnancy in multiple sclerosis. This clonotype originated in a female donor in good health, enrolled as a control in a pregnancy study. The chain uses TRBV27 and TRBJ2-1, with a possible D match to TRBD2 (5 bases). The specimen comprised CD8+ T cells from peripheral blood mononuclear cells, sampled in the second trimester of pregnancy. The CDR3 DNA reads TGTGCCAGCAGTTTATGGGGAGAGAATGAGCAGTTCTTC. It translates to CASSLWGENEQFF.